This T cell receptor beta chain was identified during a study of blood T cell repertoires in COVID-19. Overall study: Italy, Spain and the United States were the sources of the convalescent and acute COVID-19 samples.

Recruits, aged roughly 18 to 100 years, lived in 24 US areas. Clinical history reported by participants formed the basis on which cohorts were assigned. TCRdb's table, derived via immunoSEQ multiplex PCR, lists solely in-frame clones and lacks some. The repertoire includes hundreds of thousands of clones, 65% to 90% of them detected once, and 1.5% to 2% sits in the top ten. Germline V gives CDR1 MNHEY, CDR2 SMNVEV (reference sequence). Trimming pared 3 bases from V and 1 base from J, leaving 10 bases between. CDR3 length equals 16 residues. Sequencing was done on a sample of PBMCs or T cells enriched from blood (not recorded which). J is TRBJ1-6 and V is TRBV27, with unresolved D. The origin of this receptor is a man aged 40-55 years who had recovered from COVID-19. The CDR3 spells CASSLDPGSYNSPLHF. CDR3 bases: TGTGCCAGCAGTTTGGATCCGGGATCCTATAATTCACCCCTCCACTTT.